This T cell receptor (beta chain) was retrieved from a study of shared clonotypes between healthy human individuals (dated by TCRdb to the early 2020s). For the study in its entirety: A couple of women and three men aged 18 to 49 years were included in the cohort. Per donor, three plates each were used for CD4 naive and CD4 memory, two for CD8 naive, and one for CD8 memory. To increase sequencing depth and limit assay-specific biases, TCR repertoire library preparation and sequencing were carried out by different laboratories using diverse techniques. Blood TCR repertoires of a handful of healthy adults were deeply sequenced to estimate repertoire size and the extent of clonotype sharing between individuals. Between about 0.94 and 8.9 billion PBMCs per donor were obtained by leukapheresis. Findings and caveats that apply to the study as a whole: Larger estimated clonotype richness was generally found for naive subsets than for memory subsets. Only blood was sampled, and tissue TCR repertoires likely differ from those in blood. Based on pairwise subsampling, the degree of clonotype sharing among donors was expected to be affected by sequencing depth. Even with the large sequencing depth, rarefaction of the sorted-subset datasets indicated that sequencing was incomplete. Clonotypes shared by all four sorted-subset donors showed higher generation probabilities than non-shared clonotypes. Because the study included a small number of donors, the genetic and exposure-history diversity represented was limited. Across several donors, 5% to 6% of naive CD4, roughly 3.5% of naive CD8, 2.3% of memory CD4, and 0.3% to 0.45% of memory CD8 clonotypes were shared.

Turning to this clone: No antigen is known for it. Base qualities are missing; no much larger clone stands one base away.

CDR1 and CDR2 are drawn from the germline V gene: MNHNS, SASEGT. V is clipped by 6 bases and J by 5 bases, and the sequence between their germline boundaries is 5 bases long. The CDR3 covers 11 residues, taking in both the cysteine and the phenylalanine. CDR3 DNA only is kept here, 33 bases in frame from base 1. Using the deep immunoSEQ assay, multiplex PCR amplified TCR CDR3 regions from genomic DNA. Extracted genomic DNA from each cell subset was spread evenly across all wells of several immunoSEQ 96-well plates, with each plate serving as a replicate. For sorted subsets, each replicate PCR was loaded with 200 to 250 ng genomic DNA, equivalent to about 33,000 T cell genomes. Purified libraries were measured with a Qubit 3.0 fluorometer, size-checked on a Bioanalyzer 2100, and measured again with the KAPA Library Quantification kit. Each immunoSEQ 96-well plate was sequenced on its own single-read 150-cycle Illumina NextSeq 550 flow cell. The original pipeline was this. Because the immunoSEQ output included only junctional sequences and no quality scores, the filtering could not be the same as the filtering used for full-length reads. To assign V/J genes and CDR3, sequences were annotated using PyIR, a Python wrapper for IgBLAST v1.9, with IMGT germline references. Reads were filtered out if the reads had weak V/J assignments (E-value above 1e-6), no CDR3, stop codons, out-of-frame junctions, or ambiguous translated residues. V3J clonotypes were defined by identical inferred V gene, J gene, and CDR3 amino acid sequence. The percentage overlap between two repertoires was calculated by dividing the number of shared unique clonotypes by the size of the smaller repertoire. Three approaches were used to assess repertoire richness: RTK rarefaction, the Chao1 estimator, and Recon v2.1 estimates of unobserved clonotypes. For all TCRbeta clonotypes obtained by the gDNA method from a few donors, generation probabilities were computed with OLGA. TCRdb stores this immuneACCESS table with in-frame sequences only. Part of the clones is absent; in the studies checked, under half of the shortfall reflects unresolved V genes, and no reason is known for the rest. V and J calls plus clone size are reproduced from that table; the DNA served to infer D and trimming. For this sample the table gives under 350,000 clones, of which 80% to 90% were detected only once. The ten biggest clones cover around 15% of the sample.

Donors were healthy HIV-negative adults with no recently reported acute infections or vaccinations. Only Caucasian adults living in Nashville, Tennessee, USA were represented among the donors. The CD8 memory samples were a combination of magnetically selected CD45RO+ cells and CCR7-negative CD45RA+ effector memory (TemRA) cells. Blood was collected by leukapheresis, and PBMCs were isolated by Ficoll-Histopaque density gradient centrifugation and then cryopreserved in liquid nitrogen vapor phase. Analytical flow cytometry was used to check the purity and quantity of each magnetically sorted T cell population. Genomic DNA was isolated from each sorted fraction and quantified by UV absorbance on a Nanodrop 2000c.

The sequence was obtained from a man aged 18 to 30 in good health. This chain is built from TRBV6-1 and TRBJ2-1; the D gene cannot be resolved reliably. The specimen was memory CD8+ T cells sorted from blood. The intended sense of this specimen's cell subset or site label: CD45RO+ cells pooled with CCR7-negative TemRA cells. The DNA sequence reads TGTGCCAGCAGGGGGAACAATGAGCAGTTCTTC. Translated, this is CASRGNNEQFF.